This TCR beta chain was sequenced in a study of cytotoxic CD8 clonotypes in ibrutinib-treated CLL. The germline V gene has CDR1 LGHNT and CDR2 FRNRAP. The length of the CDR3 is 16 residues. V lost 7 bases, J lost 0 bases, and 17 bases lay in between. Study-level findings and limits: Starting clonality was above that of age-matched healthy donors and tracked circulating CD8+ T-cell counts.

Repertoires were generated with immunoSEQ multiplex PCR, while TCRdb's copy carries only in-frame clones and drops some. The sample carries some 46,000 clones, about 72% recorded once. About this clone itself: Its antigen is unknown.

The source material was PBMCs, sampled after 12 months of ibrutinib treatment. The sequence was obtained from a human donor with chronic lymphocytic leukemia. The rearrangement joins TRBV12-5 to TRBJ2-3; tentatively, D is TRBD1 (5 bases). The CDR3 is CASAQEKAPSTDTQYF. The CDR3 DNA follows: TGTGCTAGTGCACAGGAAAAGGCCCCTAGCACAGATACGCAGTATTTT.